This T cell receptor (beta chain) originates from a study of T cell responses to AZD1222 COVID-19 vaccine. Findings and caveats of the study: Repertoire collection took place solely once the T cell response had peaked. Compared with day 0, the breadth and depth of the Spike-specific TCR repertoire rose significantly after two doses of AZD1222. CD4 TCRs associated with vaccination spanned spike, dominating at 160-218 and 743-854.

The CDR3 runs 14 residues. Trimming cost V 2 bases and J 6 bases; bases outside gene matches: 4. Germline V CDR1 and CDR2: SNHLY, FYNNEI. Comments on this clone: The antigen remains unidentified.

Pooled in the analysis were second doses at about 4 or about 12 weeks. Measured with immunoSEQ multiplex PCR; TCRdb has only the in-frame clones, and not every one. The table lists more than 95,000 clones, about 90% of them singletons, with 1.5% to 2% in the top ten. The TCR originated in an adult who received the AZD1222 COVID-19 vaccine. This material consisted of peripheral blood, taken 28 days after the second AZD1222 dose. The chain joins TRBV2 to TRBJ1-2; 9 positions agree with TRBD1. CDR3 loop: CASSEKRTGDGYTF. The CDR3 bases are TGTGCCAGCAGTGAAAAAAGGACAGGGGATGGCTACACCTTC.